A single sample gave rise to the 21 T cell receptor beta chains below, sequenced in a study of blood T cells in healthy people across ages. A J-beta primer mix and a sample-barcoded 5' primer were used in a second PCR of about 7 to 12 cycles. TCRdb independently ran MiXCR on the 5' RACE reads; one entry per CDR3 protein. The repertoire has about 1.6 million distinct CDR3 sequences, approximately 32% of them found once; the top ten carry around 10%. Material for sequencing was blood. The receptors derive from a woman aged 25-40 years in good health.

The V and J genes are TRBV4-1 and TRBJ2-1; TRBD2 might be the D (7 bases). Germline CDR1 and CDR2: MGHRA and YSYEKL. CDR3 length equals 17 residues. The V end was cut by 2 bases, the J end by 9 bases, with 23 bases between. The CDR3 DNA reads TGCGCCAGCAGCCAATCCTTAGGGGGGGACCAGATCGGTGAGCAGTTCTTC. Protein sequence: CASSQSLGGDQIGEQFF.

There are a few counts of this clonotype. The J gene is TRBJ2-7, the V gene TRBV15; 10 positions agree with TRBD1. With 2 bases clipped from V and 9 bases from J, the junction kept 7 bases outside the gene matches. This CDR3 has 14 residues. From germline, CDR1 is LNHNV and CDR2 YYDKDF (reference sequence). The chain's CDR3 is CATSRRQGATGQYF. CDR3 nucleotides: TGTGCCACCAGCAGACGACAGGGGGCTACAGGGCAGTACTTC. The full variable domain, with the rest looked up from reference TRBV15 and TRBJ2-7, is DAMVIQNPRYQVTQFGKPVTLSCSQTLNHNVMYWYQQKSSQAPKLLFHYYDKDFNNEADTPDNFQSRRPNTSFCFLDIRSPGLGDTAMYLCATSRRQGATGQYFGPGTRLTVT.

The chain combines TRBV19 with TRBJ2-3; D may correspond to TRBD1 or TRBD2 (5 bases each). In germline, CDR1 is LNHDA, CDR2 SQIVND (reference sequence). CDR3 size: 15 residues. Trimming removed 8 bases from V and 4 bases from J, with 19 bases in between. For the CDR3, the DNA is TGTGCCAGTGGCCCGGGGCGCCGAATCGCAGATACGCAGTATTTT. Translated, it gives CASGPGRRIADTQYF.

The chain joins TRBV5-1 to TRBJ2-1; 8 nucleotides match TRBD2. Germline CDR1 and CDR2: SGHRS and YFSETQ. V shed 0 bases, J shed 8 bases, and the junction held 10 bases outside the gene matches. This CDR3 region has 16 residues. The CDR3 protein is CASSLGGAGAEDEQFF. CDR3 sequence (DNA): TGCGCCAGCAGCTTGGGAGGAGCGGGGGCCGAAGATGAGCAGTTCTTC.

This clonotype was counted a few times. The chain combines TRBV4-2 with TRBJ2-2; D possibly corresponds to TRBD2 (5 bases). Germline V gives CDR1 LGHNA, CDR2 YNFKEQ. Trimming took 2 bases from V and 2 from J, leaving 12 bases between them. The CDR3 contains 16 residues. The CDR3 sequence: CASSQRFLANTGELFF. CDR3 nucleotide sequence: TGTGCCAGCAGCCAACGCTTCCTAGCTAACACCGGGGAGCTGTTTTTT.

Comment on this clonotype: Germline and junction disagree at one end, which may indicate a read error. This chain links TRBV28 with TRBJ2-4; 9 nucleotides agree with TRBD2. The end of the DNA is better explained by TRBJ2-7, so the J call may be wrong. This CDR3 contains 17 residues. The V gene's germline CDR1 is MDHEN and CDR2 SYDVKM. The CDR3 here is CASSLAEAGGGYYEQYF. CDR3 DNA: TGCGCCAGCAGTCTGGCGGAAGCGGGAGGAGGCTACTACGAGCAGTACTTC.

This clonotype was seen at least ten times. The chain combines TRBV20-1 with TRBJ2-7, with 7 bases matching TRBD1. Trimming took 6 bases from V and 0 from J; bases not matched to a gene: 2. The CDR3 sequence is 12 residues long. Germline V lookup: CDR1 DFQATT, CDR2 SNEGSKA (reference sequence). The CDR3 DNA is TGCAGTGCCGAGGGGGCCTCCTACGAGCAGTACTTC. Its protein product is CSAEGASYEQYF.

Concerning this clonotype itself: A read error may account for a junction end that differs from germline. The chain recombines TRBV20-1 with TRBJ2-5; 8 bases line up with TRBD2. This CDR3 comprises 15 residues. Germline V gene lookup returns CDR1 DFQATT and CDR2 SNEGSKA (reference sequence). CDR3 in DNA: TGCAGTGCTCCGAGCGCCCGGGAGGGCCAAGAGGCCCAGTACTTC. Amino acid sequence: CSAPSAREGQEAQYF.

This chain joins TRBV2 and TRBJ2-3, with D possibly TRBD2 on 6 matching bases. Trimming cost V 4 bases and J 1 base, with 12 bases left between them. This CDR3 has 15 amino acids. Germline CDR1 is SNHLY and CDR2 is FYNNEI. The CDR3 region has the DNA TGTGCCAGCAGTGCGCGGGGAGTCGGCACAGATACGCAGTATTTT. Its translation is CASSARGVGTDTQYF.

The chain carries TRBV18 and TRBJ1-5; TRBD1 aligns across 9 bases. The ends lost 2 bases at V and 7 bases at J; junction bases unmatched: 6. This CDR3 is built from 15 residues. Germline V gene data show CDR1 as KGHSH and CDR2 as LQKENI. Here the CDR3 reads CASSPNTGQGQPQHF. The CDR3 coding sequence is TGTGCCAGCTCACCAAATACAGGACAGGGGCAGCCCCAGCATTTT.

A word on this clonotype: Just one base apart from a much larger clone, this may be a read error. The CDR3, as DNA: TGCGCCAGCAGCCAAGTAGGTGGGGGAGTAGGGCGCAGCTCCTACGGGCAGTACTTC. Translation gives CASSQVGGGVGRSSYGQYF. This chain connects TRBV4-1 to TRBJ2-7; D is possibly TRBD1 or TRBD2 (5 bases each). Germline V gene sequence: CDR1 MGHRA, CDR2 YSYEKL. This CDR3 comprises 19 residues.

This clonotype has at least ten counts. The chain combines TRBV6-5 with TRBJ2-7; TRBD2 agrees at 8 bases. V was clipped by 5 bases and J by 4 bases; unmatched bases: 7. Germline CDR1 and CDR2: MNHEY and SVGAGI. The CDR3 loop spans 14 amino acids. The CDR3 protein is CASSKGPGGYEQYF. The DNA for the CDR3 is TGTGCCAGCAGTAAGGGACCGGGGGGGTACGAGCAGTACTTC.

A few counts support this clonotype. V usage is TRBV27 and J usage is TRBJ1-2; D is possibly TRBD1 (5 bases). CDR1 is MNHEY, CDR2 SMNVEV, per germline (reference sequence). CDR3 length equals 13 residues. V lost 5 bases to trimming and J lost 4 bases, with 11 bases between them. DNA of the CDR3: TGTGCCAGCAGTCCAAAGGGGTTCTATGGCTACACCTTC. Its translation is CASSPKGFYGYTF.

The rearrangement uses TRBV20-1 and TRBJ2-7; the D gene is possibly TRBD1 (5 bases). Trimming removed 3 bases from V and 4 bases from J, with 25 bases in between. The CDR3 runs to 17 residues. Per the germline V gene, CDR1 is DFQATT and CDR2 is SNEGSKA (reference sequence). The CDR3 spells CSASLGQGLWVDYEQYF. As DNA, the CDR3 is TGCAGTGCTAGTCTTGGGCAGGGATTATGGGTGGATTACGAGCAGTACTTC.

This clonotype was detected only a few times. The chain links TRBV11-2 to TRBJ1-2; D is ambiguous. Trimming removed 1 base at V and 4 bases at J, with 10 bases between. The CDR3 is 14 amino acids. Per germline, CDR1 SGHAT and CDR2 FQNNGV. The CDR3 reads CASSLGSVPYGYTF. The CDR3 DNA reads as TGTGCCAGCAGCTTAGGTTCTGTGCCCTATGGCTACACCTTC.

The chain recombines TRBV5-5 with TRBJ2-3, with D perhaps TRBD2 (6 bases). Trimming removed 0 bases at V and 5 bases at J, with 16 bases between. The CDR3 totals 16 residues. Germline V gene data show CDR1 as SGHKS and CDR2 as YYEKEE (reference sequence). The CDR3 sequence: CASSLVSGELGDTQYF. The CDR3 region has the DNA TGTGCCAGCAGCTTGGTGTCGGGAGAGTTAGGAGATACGCAGTATTTT.

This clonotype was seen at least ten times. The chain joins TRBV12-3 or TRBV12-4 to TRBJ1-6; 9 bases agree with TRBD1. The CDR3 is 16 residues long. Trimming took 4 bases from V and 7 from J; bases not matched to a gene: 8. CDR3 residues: CASSWNTGGWNSPLHF. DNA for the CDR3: TGTGCCAGCAGTTGGAATACAGGGGGCTGGAATTCACCCCTCCACTTT.

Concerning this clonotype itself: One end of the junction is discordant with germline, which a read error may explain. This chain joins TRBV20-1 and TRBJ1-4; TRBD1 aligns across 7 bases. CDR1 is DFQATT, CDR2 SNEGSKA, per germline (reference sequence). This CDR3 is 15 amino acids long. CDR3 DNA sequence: TGCAGTGCTAAGGGGACAGACATGGGGAATGAAAAACGGTTTTTT. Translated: CSAKGTDMGNEKRFF.

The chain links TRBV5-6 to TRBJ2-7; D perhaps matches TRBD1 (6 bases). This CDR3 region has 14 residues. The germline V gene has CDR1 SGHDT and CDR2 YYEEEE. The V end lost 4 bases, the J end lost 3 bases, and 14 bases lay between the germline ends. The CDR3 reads CASSLYGQYYEQYF. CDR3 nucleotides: TGTGCCAGCAGCCTCTACGGACAGTACTACGAGCAGTACTTC. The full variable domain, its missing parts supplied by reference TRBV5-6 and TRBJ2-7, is DAGVTQSPTHLIKTRGQQVTLRCSPKSGHDTVSWYQQALGQGPQFIFQYYEEEERQRGNFPDRFSGHQFPNYSSELNVNALLLGDSALYLCASSLYGQYYEQYFGPGTRLTVT.

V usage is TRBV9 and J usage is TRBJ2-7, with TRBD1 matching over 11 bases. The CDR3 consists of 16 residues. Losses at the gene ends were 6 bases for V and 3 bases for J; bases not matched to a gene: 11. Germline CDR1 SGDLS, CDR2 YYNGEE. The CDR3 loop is CASIRGQGVSGYEQYF. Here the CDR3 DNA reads TGTGCCAGCATCAGGGGACAGGGGGTCAGCGGCTACGAGCAGTACTTC.

CDR3 protein: CSARDPRLRTDTQYF. The CDR3 DNA follows: TGCAGTGCTAGAGATCCTCGACTCCGCACAGATACGCAGTATTTT. The V call is TRBV20-1, the J call TRBJ2-3, with D hard to call. Germline CDR1 reads DFQATT; CDR2 reads SNEGSKA (reference sequence). This CDR3 is 15 amino acids long. Trimming shortened V by 0 bases and J by 1 base, and 11 bases separated the two germline ends.